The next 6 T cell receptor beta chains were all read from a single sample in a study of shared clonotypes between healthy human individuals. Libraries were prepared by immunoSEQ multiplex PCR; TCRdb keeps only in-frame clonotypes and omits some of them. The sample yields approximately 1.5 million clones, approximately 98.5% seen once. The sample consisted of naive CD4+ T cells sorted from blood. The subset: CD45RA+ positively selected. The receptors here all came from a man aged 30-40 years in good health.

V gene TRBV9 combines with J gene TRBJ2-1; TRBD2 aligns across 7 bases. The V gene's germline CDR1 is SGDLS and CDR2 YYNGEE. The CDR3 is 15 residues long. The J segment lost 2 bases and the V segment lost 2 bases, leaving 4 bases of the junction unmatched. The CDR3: CASSVGTNTYNEQFF. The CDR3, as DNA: TGTGCCAGCAGCGTTGGGACTAACACCTACAATGAGCAGTTCTTC. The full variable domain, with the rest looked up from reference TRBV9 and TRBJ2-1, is DSGVTQTPKHLITATGQRVTLRCSPRSGDLSVYWYQQSLDQGLQFLIQYYNGEERAKGNILERFSAQQFPDLHSELNLSSLELGDSALYFCASSVGTNTYNEQFFGPGTRLTVL.

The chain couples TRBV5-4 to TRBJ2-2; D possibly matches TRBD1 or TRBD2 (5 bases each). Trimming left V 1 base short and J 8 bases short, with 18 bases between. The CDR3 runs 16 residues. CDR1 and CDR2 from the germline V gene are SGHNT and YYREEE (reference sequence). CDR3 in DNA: TGTGCCAGCAGCTTGATTGGGGACCGTAGGACGGGGGAGCTGTTTTTT. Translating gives CASSLIGDRRTGELFF. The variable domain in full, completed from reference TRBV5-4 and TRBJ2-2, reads ETGVTQSPTHLIKTRGQQVTLRCSSQSGHNTVSWYQQALGQGPQFIFQYYREEENGRGNFPPRFSGLQFPNYSSELNVNALELDDSALYLCASSLIGDRRTGELFFGEGSRLTVL.

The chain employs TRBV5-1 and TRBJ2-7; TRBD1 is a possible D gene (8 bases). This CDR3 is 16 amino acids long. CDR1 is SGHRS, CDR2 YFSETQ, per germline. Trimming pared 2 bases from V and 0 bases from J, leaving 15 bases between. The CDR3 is CASSFTGGAPSYEQYF. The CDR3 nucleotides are TGCGCCAGCAGCTTTACAGGGGGGGCCCCCTCCTACGAGCAGTACTTC.

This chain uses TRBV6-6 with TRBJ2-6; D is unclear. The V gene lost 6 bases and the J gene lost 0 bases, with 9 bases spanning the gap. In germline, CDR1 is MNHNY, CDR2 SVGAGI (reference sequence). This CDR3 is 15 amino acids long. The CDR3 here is CASSRHLSGANVLTF. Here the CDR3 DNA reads TGTGCCAGCAGCCGACACCTCTCTGGGGCCAACGTCCTGACTTTC.

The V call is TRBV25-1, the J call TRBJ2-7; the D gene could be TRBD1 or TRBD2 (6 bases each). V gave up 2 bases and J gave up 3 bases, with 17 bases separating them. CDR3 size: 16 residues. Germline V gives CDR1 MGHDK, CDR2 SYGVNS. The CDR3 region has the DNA TGTGCCAGCAGTGAAGGTGGGGGGCTACTTGGCTACGAGCAGTACTTC. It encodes CASSEGGGLLGYEQYF.

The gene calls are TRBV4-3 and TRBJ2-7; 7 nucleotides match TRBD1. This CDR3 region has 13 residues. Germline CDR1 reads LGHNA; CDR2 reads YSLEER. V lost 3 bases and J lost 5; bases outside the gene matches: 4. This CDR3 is CASSHQTGDEQYF. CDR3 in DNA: TGCGCCAGCAGCCACCAAACAGGGGACGAGCAGTACTTC.